This TCR beta chain is drawn from a study of response to subunit inactivated influenza vaccine. Looked up from germline, CDR1 is SGHRS and CDR2 is YFSETQ. With V trimmed by 2 bases and J by 7 bases, 5 bases remained unmatched. The CDR3 loop spans 13 amino acids. A word on this clonotype: Its specificity is not known.

MiXCR was run by TCRdb on the RT-PCR reads, yielding one entry per CDR3 protein. The sample lists roughly 700,000 distinct CDR3 sequences, around 14% seen once, with less than 7% in the top ten. Study-wide results and limits: A suggestion made by the authors is that each seasonal influenza vaccination recruits few new T cells.

The sequence was collected from a man aged 45-65 years who received an inactivated influenza vaccine. The material was PBMCs from blood, obtained 14 days before vaccination. The chain has TRBV5-1 and TRBJ1-2; TRBD1 matches 7 bases. The CDR3 region is CASSFRQGGGYTF. CDR3 coding DNA: TGCGCCAGCAGCTTTAGACAGGGTGGTGGCTACACCTTC.